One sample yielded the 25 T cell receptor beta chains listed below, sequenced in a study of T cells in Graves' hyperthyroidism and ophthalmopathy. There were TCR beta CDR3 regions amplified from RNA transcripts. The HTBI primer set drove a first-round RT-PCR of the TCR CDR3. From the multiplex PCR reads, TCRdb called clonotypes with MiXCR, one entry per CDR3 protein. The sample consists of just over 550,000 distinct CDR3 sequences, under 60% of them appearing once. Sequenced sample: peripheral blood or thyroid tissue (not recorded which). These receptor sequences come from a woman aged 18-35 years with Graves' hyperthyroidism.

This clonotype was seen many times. Here the CDR3 reads CASSLWAGASNQPQHF. The CDR3 region has the DNA TGTGCCAGCAGCTTATGGGCAGGGGCGAGCAATCAGCCCCAGCATTTT. The chain links TRBV7-9 to TRBJ1-5, with a weak D call TRBD1 (6 bases). V was cut by 2 bases and J by 1 base, with 12 bases left in between. The germline V gene has CDR1 SEHNR and CDR2 FQNEAQ (reference sequence). The CDR3 is 16 amino acids.

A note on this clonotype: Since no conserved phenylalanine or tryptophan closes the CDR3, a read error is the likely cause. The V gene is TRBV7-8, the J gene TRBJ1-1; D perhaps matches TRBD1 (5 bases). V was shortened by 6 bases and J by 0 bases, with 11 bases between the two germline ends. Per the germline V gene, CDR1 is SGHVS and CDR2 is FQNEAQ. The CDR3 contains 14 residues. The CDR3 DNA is TGTGCCAGCAGTACCGGACACTTGAACACTGAAGCTTTCCTT. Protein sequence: CASSTGHLNTEAFL.

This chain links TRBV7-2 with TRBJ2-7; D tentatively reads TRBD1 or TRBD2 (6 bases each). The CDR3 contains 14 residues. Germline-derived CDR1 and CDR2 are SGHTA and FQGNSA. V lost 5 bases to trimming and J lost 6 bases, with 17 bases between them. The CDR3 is CASSRGTSRGEQYF. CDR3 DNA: TGTGCCAGCAGCCGCGGGACATCTCGGGGCGAGCAGTACTTC.

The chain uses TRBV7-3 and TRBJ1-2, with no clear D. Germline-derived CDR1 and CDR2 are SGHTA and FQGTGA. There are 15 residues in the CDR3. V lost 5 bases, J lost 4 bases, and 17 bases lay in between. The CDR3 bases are TGTGCCAGCAGCCCCCCAAGGAACAACCTCTATGGCTACACCTTC. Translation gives CASSPPRNNLYGYTF.

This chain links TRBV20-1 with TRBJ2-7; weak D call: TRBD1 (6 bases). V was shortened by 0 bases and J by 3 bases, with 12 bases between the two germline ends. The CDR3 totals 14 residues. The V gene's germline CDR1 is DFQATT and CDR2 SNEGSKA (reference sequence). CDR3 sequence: CSAREPGHGYEQYF. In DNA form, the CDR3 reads TGCAGTGCTAGAGAACCGGGACACGGCTACGAGCAGTACTTC.

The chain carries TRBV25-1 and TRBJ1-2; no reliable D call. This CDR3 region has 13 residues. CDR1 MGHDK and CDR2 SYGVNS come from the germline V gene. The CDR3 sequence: CASPDGSGDGYTF. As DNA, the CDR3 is TGTGCTAGCCCGGACGGGAGTGGAGATGGCTACACCTTC.

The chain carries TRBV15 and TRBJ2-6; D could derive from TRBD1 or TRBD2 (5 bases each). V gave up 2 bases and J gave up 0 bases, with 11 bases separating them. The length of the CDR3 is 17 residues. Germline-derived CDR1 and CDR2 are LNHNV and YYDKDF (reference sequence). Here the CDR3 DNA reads TGTGCCACCAGCAGATCGATGGGACGCTCTGGGGCCAACGTCCTGACTTTC. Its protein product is CATSRSMGRSGANVLTF.

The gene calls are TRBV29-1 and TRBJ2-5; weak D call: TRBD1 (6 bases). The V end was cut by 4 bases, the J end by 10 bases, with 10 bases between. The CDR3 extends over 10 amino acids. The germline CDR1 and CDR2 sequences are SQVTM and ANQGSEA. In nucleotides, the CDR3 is TGCAGCGTTGCCTCAGGGGTCCAGTACTTC. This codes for CSVASGVQYF.

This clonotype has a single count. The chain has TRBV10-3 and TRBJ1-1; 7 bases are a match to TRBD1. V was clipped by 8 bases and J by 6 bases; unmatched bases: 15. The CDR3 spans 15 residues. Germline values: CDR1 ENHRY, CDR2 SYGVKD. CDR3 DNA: TGTGCCATCGGGGAAGGCCAGGGGGTGAGCCCTGAAGCTTTCTTT. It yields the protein CAIGEGQGVSPEAFF.

CDR3 sequence (DNA): TGTGCCAGCAGACTCACAGGACAGGGGACCCATTATGGCTACACCTTC. Its translation is CASRLTGQGTHYGYTF. The chain links TRBV11-1 to TRBJ1-2, with 9 bases aligning to TRBD1. The germline gives CDR1 SGHAT, CDR2 FQDESV (reference sequence). Trimming cost V 6 bases and J 5 bases; bases outside gene matches: 13. This CDR3 region has 16 residues.

CDR3 DNA sequence: TGCGCCAGCAGTGAGGCCTCACGGGTCTCTGGGGCCAACGTCCTGACTTTC. Its protein product is CASSEASRVSGANVLTF. V and J are TRBV10-2 and TRBJ2-6, with D hard to call. This CDR3 has 17 amino acids. From germline, CDR1 is WSHSY and CDR2 SAAADI. The ends were cut back, 2 bases at V and 0 bases at J, with 11 bases in the middle.

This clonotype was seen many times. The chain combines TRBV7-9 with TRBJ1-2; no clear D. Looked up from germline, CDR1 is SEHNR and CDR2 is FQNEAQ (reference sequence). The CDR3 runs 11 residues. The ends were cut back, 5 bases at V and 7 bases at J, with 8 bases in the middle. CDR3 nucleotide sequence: TGTGCCAGCAGCCTAGAGCCTGGCTACACCTTC. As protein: CASSLEPGYTF.

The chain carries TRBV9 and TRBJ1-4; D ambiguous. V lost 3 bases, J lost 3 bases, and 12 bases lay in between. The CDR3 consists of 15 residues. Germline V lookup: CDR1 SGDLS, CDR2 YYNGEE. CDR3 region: CASSGTGRANEKLFF. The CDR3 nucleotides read TGTGCCAGCAGCGGCACGGGAAGGGCTAATGAAAAACTGTTTTTT.

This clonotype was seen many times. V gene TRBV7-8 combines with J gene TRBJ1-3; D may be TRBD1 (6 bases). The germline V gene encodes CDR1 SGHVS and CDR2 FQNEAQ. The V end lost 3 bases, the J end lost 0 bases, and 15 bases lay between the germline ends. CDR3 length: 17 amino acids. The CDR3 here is CASSFPRQAFSGNTIYF. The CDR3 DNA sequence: TGTGCCAGCAGCTTCCCTCGACAGGCGTTCTCTGGAAACACCATATATTTT.

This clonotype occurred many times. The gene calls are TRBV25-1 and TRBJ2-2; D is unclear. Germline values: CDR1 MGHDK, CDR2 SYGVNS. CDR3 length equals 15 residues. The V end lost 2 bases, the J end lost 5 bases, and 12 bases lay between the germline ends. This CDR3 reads CASSEQTPITGELFF. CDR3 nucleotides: TGTGCCAGCAGTGAACAGACCCCTATAACCGGGGAGCTGTTTTTT.

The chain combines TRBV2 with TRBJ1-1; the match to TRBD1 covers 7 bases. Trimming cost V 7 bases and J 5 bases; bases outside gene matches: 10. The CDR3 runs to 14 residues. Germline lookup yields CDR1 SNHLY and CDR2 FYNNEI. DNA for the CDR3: TGTGCCAGCATCCCCGGACAGGTGTGGACTGAAGCTTTCTTT. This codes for CASIPGQVWTEAFF. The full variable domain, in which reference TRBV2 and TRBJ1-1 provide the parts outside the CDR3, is EPEVTQTPSHQVTQMGQEVILRCVPISNHLYFYWYRQILGQKVEFLVSFYNNEISEKSEIFDDQFSVERPDGSNFTLKIRSTKLEDSAMYFCASIPGQVWTEAFFGQGTRLTVV.

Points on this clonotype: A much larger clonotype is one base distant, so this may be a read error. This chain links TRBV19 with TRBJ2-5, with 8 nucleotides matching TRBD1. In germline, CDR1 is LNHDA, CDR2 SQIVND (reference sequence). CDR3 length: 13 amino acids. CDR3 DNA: TGTGCCAGTAGCAAGGACAGGGAAGAGGCCCAGTACTTC. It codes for CASSKDREEAQYF.

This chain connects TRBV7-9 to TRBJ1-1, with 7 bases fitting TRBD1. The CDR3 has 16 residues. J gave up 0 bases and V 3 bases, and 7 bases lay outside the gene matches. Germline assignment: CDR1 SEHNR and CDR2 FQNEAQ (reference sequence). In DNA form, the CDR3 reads TGTGCCAGCAGCTTGGATCGGGACAGAATGAACACTGAAGCTTTCTTT. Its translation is CASSLDRDRMNTEAFF.

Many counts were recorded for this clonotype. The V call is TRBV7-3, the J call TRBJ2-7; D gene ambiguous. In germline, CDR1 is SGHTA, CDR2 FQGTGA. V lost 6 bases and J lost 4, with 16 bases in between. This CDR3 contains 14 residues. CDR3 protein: CASSHGGVGYEQYF. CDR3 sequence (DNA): TGTGCCAGCAGTCACGGCGGTGTGGGATACGAGCAGTACTTC.

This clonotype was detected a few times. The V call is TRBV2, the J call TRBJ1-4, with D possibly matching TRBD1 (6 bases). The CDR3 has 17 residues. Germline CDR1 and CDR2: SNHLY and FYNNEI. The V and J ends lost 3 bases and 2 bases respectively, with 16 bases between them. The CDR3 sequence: CASSDLTGPFTNEKLFF. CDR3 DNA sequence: TGTGCCAGCAGTGACCTAACAGGGCCTTTCACTAATGAAAAACTGTTTTTT.

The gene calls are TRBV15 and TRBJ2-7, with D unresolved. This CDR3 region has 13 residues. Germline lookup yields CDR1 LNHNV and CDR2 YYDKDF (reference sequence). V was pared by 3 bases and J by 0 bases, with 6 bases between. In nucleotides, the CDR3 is TGTGCCACCAGCAGCCCTAGCTCCTACGAGCAGTACTTC. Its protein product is CATSSPSSYEQYF.

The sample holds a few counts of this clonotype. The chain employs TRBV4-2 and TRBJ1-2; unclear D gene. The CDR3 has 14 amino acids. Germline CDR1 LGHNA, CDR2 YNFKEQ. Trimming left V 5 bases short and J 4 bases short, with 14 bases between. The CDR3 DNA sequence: TGTGCCAGCAGCGACACAGCTTTCGGCTATGGCTACACCTTC. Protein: CASSDTAFGYGYTF.

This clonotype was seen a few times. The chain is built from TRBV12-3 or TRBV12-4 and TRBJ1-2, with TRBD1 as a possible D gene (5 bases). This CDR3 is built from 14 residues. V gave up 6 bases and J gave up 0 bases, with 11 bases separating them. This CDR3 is CASSRGAANYGYTF. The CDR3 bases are TGTGCCAGCAGCCGTGGGGCAGCTAACTATGGCTACACCTTC.

Written as DNA, the CDR3 is TGCAGCATCCTGACAGGGATGGGCTACACCTTC. It specifies CSILTGMGYTF. This chain connects TRBV29-1 to TRBJ1-2; 7 bases fit TRBD1. Germline V CDR1 and CDR2: SQVTM, ANQGSEA. The junction had 8 bases not matched to a gene; V was cut back by 8 bases and J by 8 bases. The CDR3 covers 11 residues.

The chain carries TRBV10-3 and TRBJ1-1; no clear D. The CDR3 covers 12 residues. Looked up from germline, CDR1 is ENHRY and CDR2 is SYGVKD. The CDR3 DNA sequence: TGTGCTGGAGGGCAACCGAACACTGAAGCTTTCTTT. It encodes CAGGQPNTEAFF.